The 32 T cell receptor beta chains reported below all come from one sample, sequenced in a study of CD8 T cells in Susac syndrome. With random hexamers, reverse transcription was performed on about 0.5 to 1 ug of RNA. Each CDR3 protein gets one entry after TCRdb re-called the immunoSEQ multiplex PCR reads with MiXCR. The table records about 150,000 distinct CDR3 sequences, over 85% of them present only once. The sequenced sample was CD8+ T cells from PBMCs. The receptor source for this set is a human donor with multiple sclerosis.

The chain recombines TRBV7-2 with TRBJ1-1, with D uncertain. The V end lost 1 base, the J end lost 4 bases, and 10 bases lay between the germline ends. Germline-derived CDR1 and CDR2 are SGHTA and FQGNSA. The CDR3 extends over 14 amino acids. CDR3 DNA: TGTGCCAGCAGCTTAGGAGCGAGAGGCACTGAAGCTTTCTTT. Translating gives CASSLGARGTEAFF.

V and J are TRBV18 and TRBJ1-1; D is unclear. V lost 4 bases and J 1 base, leaving 10 bases between the germline ends. The germline V gene has CDR1 KGHSH and CDR2 LQKENI. This CDR3 is built from 14 residues. The CDR3 nucleotides are TGTGCCAGCTCACGGACGACGGAGAACACTGAAGCTTTCTTT. As protein: CASSRTTENTEAFF.

The J gene is TRBJ2-7, the V gene TRBV9, with TRBD1 matching over 7 bases. The V gene's germline CDR1 is SGDLS and CDR2 YYNGEE. J was trimmed by 0 bases and V by 0 bases; bases with no gene match: 3. The CDR3 sequence is 15 residues long. CDR3 sequence reads: CASSVGGDSSYEQYF. The CDR3 DNA is TGTGCCAGCAGCGTAGGTGGGGACAGCTCCTACGAGCAGTACTTC.

This chain links TRBV20-1 with TRBJ1-4, with 7 positions matching TRBD1. V lost 2 bases and J lost 1; bases outside the gene matches: 1. The CDR3 consists of 14 residues. CDR1 and CDR2 from the germline V gene are DFQATT and SNEGSKA (reference sequence). The CDR3 sequence is CSARRQGTNEKLFF. The CDR3 nucleotides are TGCAGTGCTAGAAGACAGGGAACTAATGAAAAACTGTTTTTT.

The V gene is TRBV15, the J gene TRBJ1-1; D perhaps matches TRBD1 (6 bases). The CDR3 is 12 residues long. The V and J ends lost 8 bases and 1 base respectively, with 8 bases between them. Looked up from germline, CDR1 is LNHNV and CDR2 is YYDKDF (reference sequence). CDR3 DNA: TGTGCCACCGAAGGGGGGAACACTGAAGCTTTCTTT. Residues: CATEGGNTEAFF.

This clonotype occurred once. The chain has TRBV30 and TRBJ2-2; 8 bases are shared with TRBD1. CDR1 and CDR2 from the germline V gene are GTSNPN and SVGIG (reference sequence). The CDR3 runs 17 residues. V lost 3 bases to trimming and J lost 4 bases; unmatched junction nucleotides: 13. The CDR3 spells CAWRGSLPGGRTGELFF. The CDR3 nucleotides are TGTGCCTGGAGGGGATCGCTTCCAGGGGGCCGCACCGGGGAGCTGTTTTTT.

The rearrangement uses TRBV12-3 or TRBV12-4 and TRBJ1-6, with D uncertain. The CDR3 totals 17 residues. Trimming pared 3 bases from V and 1 base from J, leaving 13 bases between. This CDR3 reads CASSFGFWGSYNSPLHF. Written as DNA, the CDR3 is TGTGCCAGCAGTTTCGGTTTCTGGGGTTCCTATAATTCACCCCTCCACTTT.

The chain combines TRBV12-5 with TRBJ2-1, with a weak D call TRBD2 (5 bases). V lost 3 bases and J 3 bases, leaving 6 bases between the germline ends. The CDR3 has 13 amino acids. Germline CDR1 LGHNT, CDR2 FRNRAP. CDR3 in DNA: TGTGCTAGTGGTTTCGAGGGCTACAATGAGCAGTTCTTC. Translating gives CASGFEGYNEQFF.

This sequence joins TRBV3-1 and TRBJ1-2; no firm D call. The CDR3 has 12 amino acids. In germline, CDR1 is LGHDT, CDR2 YNNKEL (reference sequence). Trimming left V 2 bases short and J 5 bases short, with 6 bases between. The CDR3 DNA reads as TGTGCCAGCAGCCAAAACTATTATGGCTACACCTTC. It specifies CASSQNYYGYTF.

The genes are TRBV29-1 and TRBJ1-2; D is possibly TRBD1 (5 bases). This CDR3 is 12 amino acids long. The V end was cut by 5 bases, the J end by 2 bases, with 9 bases between. Looked up from germline, CDR1 is SQVTM and CDR2 is ANQGSEA. The CDR3 reads CSVPEGNYGYTF. CDR3 coding DNA: TGCAGCGTTCCGGAGGGGAACTATGGCTACACCTTC.

V and J are TRBV10-2 and TRBJ2-7, with 7 nucleotides matching TRBD2. Germline assignment: CDR1 WSHSY and CDR2 SAAADI. The CDR3 spans 12 residues. The V and J ends lost 5 bases and 6 bases, in that order; junction bases with no gene match: 4. CDR3 nucleotides: TGCGCCAGCAGTCTCGGGAGGTCCGAGCAGTACTTC. Translation: CASSLGRSEQYF.

The chain links TRBV29-1 to TRBJ2-2; 15 bases align to TRBD2. V shed 4 bases and J 4 bases; nucleotides not matched to a gene: 4. The germline gives CDR1 SQVTM, CDR2 ANQGSEA. The CDR3 spans 16 residues. The CDR3 coding sequence is TGCAGCGTTGTAATGGGACTAGCGGGGGGCACCGGGGAGCTGTTTTTT. Residues: CSVVMGLAGGTGELFF.

The chain recombines TRBV20-1 with TRBJ2-1, with 11 bases fitting TRBD2. Germline values: CDR1 DFQATT, CDR2 SNEGSKA (reference sequence). With 4 bases clipped from V and 0 bases from J, the junction kept 5 bases outside the gene matches. The CDR3 sequence is 16 residues long. The CDR3 nucleotides are TGCAGTGCTACCGACACTAGCGGGAGCTCCTACAATGAGCAGTTCTTC. This translates into CSATDTSGSSYNEQFF.

This chain connects TRBV23-1 to TRBJ2-7, with TRBD1 as a possible D gene (6 bases). TRBV23-1 carries the ORF label, with uncertain function. CDR3 length: 16 residues. V was pared by 0 bases and J by 4 bases, with 16 bases between. Written as DNA, the CDR3 is TGCGCCAGCAGTCAATCCAGACAGGATAAGCCTTACGAGCAGTACTTC. Protein product: CASSQSRQDKPYEQYF.

V usage is TRBV28 and J usage is TRBJ1-1; D is uncertain. Between the trimmed V and J ends, which lost 3 bases and 10 bases, there was a span of 15 bases. The length of the CDR3 is 13 residues. The V gene's germline CDR1 is MDHEN and CDR2 SYDVKM. CDR3 DNA: TGTGCCAGCAGTTTTTCCCTCAGTGGAGGAGCTTTCTTT. Translating it yields CASSFSLSGGAFF.

V usage is TRBV6-1 and J usage is TRBJ2-7, with TRBD2 matching over 7 bases. Germline V gene data show CDR1 as MNHNS and CDR2 as SASEGT. The junction had 9 bases not matched to a gene; V was cut back by 6 bases and J by 1 base. This CDR3 has 15 amino acids. The CDR3 sequence is CASRWGSGDSYEQYF. DNA of the CDR3: TGTGCCAGCAGATGGGGGAGCGGGGATTCCTACGAGCAGTACTTC.

The chain joins TRBV7-9 to TRBJ1-5, with TRBD1 identical over 8 bases. The V segment lost 4 bases and the J segment 6 bases; nucleotides outside the gene matches: 11. Germline V gene sequence: CDR1 SEHNR, CDR2 FQNEAQ (reference sequence). The CDR3 runs 16 residues. CDR3 bases: TGTGCCAGCAGCTCAACCCGGACAGGGTCGACTCAGCCCCAGCATTTT. This gives the protein CASSSTRTGSTQPQHF. Based on the CDR3 plus reference TRBV7-9 and TRBJ1-5, the full variable domain is DTGVSQNPRHKITKRGQNVTFRCDPISEHNRLYWYRQTLGQGPEFLTYFQNEAQLEKSRLLSDRFSAERPKGSFSTLEIQRTEQGDSAMYLCASSSTRTGSTQPQHFGDGTRLSIL.

The chain has TRBV9 and TRBJ2-7, with D perhaps matching TRBD1 (5 bases). Between the trimmed V and J ends, which lost 4 bases and 6 bases, there was a span of 11 bases. Germline V gene lookup returns CDR1 SGDLS and CDR2 YYNGEE. The CDR3 sequence is 12 residues long. In nucleotides, the CDR3 is TGTGCCAGCAGCCCCGACAGTTCCGAGCAGTACTTC. It translates to CASSPDSSEQYF.

The chain joins TRBV29-1 to TRBJ1-6, with TRBD1 as a possible D gene (6 bases). The CDR3 totals 15 residues. The germline V gene encodes CDR1 SQVTM and CDR2 ANQGSEA. Trimming pared 4 bases from V and 8 bases from J, leaving 18 bases between. Written as DNA, the CDR3 is TGCAGCGTTGCGACCGGGCAGGGGAAGGATTCACCCCTCCACTTT. It codes for CSVATGQGKDSPLHF.

This rearrangement joins TRBV2 to TRBJ1-2; the D gene is possibly TRBD1 (6 bases). The germline V and J ends were trimmed by 8 bases and 3 bases, with 16 bases remaining between them. The germline gives CDR1 SNHLY, CDR2 FYNNEI. This CDR3 has 14 residues. CDR3 DNA sequence: TGTGCCAGCCGCCTCGGGGGCGAGGACTATGGCTACACCTTC. This encodes CASRLGGEDYGYTF.

The V call is TRBV4-3, the J call TRBJ1-5; no firm D call. This CDR3 is built from 15 residues. The V end lost 1 base, the J end lost 1 base, and 8 bases lay between the germline ends. Germline V gene sequence: CDR1 LGHNA, CDR2 YSLEER. The CDR3: CASSQAYESNQPQHF. The CDR3 region has the DNA TGCGCCAGCAGCCAAGCGTACGAGAGCAATCAGCCCCAGCATTTT.

This clonotype was counted a single time. The V call is TRBV28, the J call TRBJ1-2, with 7 bases fitting TRBD1. There are 15 residues in the CDR3. V was pared by 5 bases and J by 3 bases, with 9 bases of the junction left unmatched. Germline V gives CDR1 MDHEN, CDR2 SYDVKM. CDR3 coding DNA: TGTGCCAGCAGTCGAGGGGGCGCAGATGACTATGGCTACACCTTC. Translation: CASSRGGADDYGYTF.

The chain is built from TRBV7-6 and TRBJ2-1, with D maybe TRBD2 (5 bases). The CDR3 loop spans 15 amino acids. V lost 2 bases, J lost 7 bases, and 15 bases lay in between. From germline, CDR1 is SGHVS and CDR2 FNYEAQ. Written as DNA, the CDR3 is TGTGCCAGCAGCTTAAGACACCGGACTGGTAATGAGCAGTTCTTC. This translates into CASSLRHRTGNEQFF.

The chain joins TRBV6-2 or TRBV6-3 to TRBJ1-5; TRBD1 is a possible D gene (5 bases). Germline CDR1 and CDR2: MNHEY and SVGEGT. CDR3 length: 14 residues. Trimming shortened V by 2 bases and J by 5 bases, and 10 bases separated the two germline ends. CDR3 loop: CASSYGTDYQPQHF. CDR3 DNA sequence: TGTGCCAGCAGTTACGGGACTGACTATCAGCCCCAGCATTTT.

The rearrangement joins TRBV7-6 to TRBJ1-5; weak D call: TRBD1 (6 bases). The CDR3 length is 15 residues. Germline values: CDR1 SGHVS, CDR2 FNYEAQ. Trimming took off 5 bases at V and 0 bases at J, with 11 bases between the two ends. CDR3 DNA sequence: TGTGCCAGCAGCCTGGACAGTGATAGCAATCAGCCCCAGCATTTT. This sequence encodes CASSLDSDSNQPQHF. Looking up the rest from reference TRBV7-6 and TRBJ1-5 gives the full variable domain: GAGVSQSPRYKVTKRGQDVALRCDPISGHVSLYWYRQALGQGPEFLTYFNYEAQQDKSGLPNDRFSAERPEGSISTLTIQRTEQRDSAMYRCASSLDSDSNQPQHFGDGTRLSIL.

This chain joins TRBV14 and TRBJ2-7; the D is unclear. Germline V gene data show CDR1 as SGHDN and CDR2 as FVKESK. The CDR3 has 13 amino acids. V was cut by 1 base and J by 7 bases, with 11 bases left in between. The CDR3 bases are TGTGCCAGCAGCCAAGGTTTGGTTCGTGAGCAGTACTTC. Residues: CASSQGLVREQYF.

The chain links TRBV30 to TRBJ1-1; no definite D call. The CDR3 covers 15 residues. In germline, CDR1 is GTSNPN, CDR2 SVGIG (reference sequence). V was shortened by 2 bases and J by 0 bases, with 13 bases between the two germline ends. CDR3 protein: CAWSPPGVMNTEAFF. The CDR3 DNA reads TGTGCCTGGAGTCCCCCGGGAGTCATGAACACTGAAGCTTTCTTT.

The V gene is TRBV30, the J gene TRBJ1-1, with no clear D. The CDR3 has 11 residues. The germline CDR1 and CDR2 sequences are GTSNPN and SVGIG (reference sequence). Trimming shortened V by 8 bases and J by 4 bases, and 11 bases separated the two germline ends. The CDR3 coding sequence is TGTGCCGTCTCCTGGGGCACTGAAGCTTTCTTT. Its translation: CAVSWGTEAFF. The whole variable domain, filled in from reference TRBV30 and TRBJ1-1, reads SQTIHQWPATLVQPVGSPLSLECTVEGTSNPNLYWYRQAAGRGLQLLFYSVGIGQISSEVPQNLSASRPQDRQFILSSKKLLLSDSGFYLCAVSWGTEAFFGQGTRLTVV.

The chain carries TRBV6-1 and TRBJ2-3; TRBD1 might be the D (6 bases). The length of the CDR3 is 14 residues. The germline gives CDR1 MNHNS, CDR2 SASEGT. V lost 10 bases to trimming and J lost 0 bases, with 14 bases between them. The DNA of the CDR3 is TGTGCCACTCAAGGGACACCTAGCACAGATACGCAGTATTTT. Encoded protein: CATQGTPSTDTQYF.

V usage is TRBV13 and J usage is TRBJ2-7; D not certain. With 3 bases removed from V and 2 bases from J, the gap between germline ends came to 8 bases. Germline CDR1 is PRHDT and CDR2 is FYEKMQ (reference sequence). This CDR3 comprises 13 residues. Here the CDR3 reads CASSFPDTYEQYF. CDR3 nucleotides: TGTGCCAGCAGCTTTCCCGATACCTACGAGCAGTACTTC.

The chain uses TRBV25-1 and TRBJ1-2; tentatively, D is TRBD1 (5 bases). The CDR3 consists of 15 residues. Deletions cut 3 bases from V and 6 bases from J, with 17 bases between. Per germline, CDR1 MGHDK and CDR2 SYGVNS. CDR3 DNA sequence: TGTGCCAGCAGTGATCGGGGGGAAAGGATTAATGGCTACACCTTC. This codes for CASSDRGERINGYTF.

The chain couples TRBV14 to TRBJ1-2; D call uncertain. V lost 0 bases to trimming and J lost 4 bases, with 12 bases between them. The germline V gene encodes CDR1 SGHDN and CDR2 FVKESK. This CDR3 has 15 residues. For the CDR3, the DNA is TGTGCCAGCAGCCAAGATCGAGGCGCGGCCTATGGCTACACCTTC. Its translation is CASSQDRGAAYGYTF.